This TCR beta chain came from a study of cytomegalovirus exposure and HLA in healthy donors (dated by TCRdb to 2016 to 2017). About the full investigation: An earlier analysis of some 500 of the donors reported about 250 Gb of sequence data and roughly 110 million unique TCR beta sequences from about 179 million T cells. About 280 gigabases of sequencing data and roughly 81 million unique TCR sequences made up an early release that covered several hundred HLA-typed donors. Of the 300 to 500 genotyped donors, 75% to 85% were placed in the genetic ancestry cluster associated with self-reported Caucasian donors. The aim of the study was to test whether cataloging public T cell receptors could identify signatures of past pathogen exposure. Using immunosequencing, the study profiled T cell repertoires from 500 to 800 subjects and related those repertoires to cytomegalovirus serostatus. Along with the approximately 700-subject first cohort, a separate validation cohort of some 130 different subjects was used. To predict cytomegalovirus infection status, the study brought together high-throughput TCR immunosequencing, statistical association of individual TCRs with disease status, and machine learning. To study patterns of TCR occurrence, a later analysis re-analyzed previously published TCR beta repertoires from 500 to 850 donors and added high-resolution HLA genotyping. Rather than drawing on any new phenotypic data, the later analysis identified candidate immune exposures from TCR beta sequences and the way those sequences occurred across donors. In an earlier analysis of several hundred of the donors, high-throughput TCR beta sequencing was used to judge whether each TCR beta V gene segment behaved as functional or pseudogenic. Donor age, sex, ethnicity and CMV serostatus were compiled together with the repertoire data. Genome-wide SNP genotypes for about 65% of the 666 donors were used in a later genetic analysis, which treated that subset as a discovery cohort. All discovery cohort repertoires had been generated using a single sequencing platform. HLA typing covered class I and class II loci at four-digit resolution. Typing coverage varied by locus: about 629-640 donors for A, B, C, DRB1 and DQB1; roughly 510 for DQA1; 600 to 610 for DPA1; under 490 for DPB1. Four or five DR-DQ haplotypes were handled as single units for association and clustering because linkage in the cohort was strong. Among under 450 genotyped donors of the cohort, an average of approximately 240,000 unique TCR beta nucleotide sequences were sequenced per donor, roughly 20% of them non-productive. The research as a whole found: A further reported finding was that TCR beta sequences accurately predicted the HLA-A and HLA-B alleles for most subjects in the first cohort. A cluster of highly shared sequence variants was judged likely to represent a technical artifact of the sequencing pipeline. Because HLA typing was missing for some donors at each locus, association tests included only the typed subset. At a false discovery rate of 0.05, a later analysis linked some 18,000 TCR beta sequences to specific HLA alleles. When HLA alleles, especially DR and DQ, strongly co-occurred, attributing TCR associations to individual alleles was difficult. While some public TCRs were present in many individuals, most TCR sequences turned up only very rarely across donors. In an earlier analysis of roughly 500 of the donors, most TCR beta V segments appeared in productive rearrangements about 90% or about 30% of the time, broadly matching IMGT annotations. Compared with equally common non-associated chains, HLA-associated TCR beta chains in a later analysis were more clonally expanded and had lower generation probabilities. The cohort was sequenced for TCR beta chains only, and without alpha or paired-chain data the features that could be detected were limited. The study gave a list of under 200 TCR beta chains associated with cytomegalovirus. Presence/absence analyses assumed roughly uniform sequencing depth across donors, an assumption that may not hold. For the cohort, immune exposure information was limited to CMV serostatus. According to a later genetic analysis, donors in an Asian-associated ancestry cluster had fewer N-insertions in productive TCRs than the roughly 660-donor mean. In a later genetic analysis, a missense DCLRE1C variant was associated with V-gene and J-gene trimming of TCR beta chains, and the association was replicated in an independent cohort. Some IMGT-functional V segments, including TRBV6-2 and TRBV6-3, could not be told apart with the 87-base-pair reads, so those segments were excluded. In both the original and validation cohorts, the classifier was reported to diagnose cytomegalovirus status with high specificity and sensitivity. According to a later analysis, most CMV-associated TCR beta chains appeared to be HLA-restricted, and the HLA associations seemed to be driven largely by CMV exposure. According to a later analysis, parvovirus B19, influenza, CMV and Epstein-Barr virus appeared linked to several top co-occurrence clusters. In a later analysis, the rate of TCR association differed among HLA loci, with DRB1 alleles having the most associated TCRs and HLA-C alleles having the fewest. It was suggested by the authors that the approach could potentially be generalized to other disease states and immunological phenotypes. Because counts were too low, 15 to 20 rarely observed V segments, including chromosome 9 orphons, were left out of the earlier analysis of approximately 580 of the donors. In vitro tests confirmed that three of the cytomegalovirus-associated TCR beta chains recognize cytomegalovirus antigens. Linkage disequilibrium might explain the correlated functional status among segregating V segments, but an unknown experimental factor could not be excluded.

The cohort comprised more than 550 healthy bone marrow donors. At the time of sampling, all cohort members were nominally healthy, though unrecorded immune exposures were likely present. The donor was CMV seronegative and belonged to the group of 352 seronegative cohort members. Each donor provided a peripheral blood sample, and peripheral blood mononuclear cells were used for TCR beta sequencing. Genomic DNA was extracted from the blood cell samples with the Qiagen DNeasy Blood Extraction Kit. Trimming takes 7 bases off V and 6 bases off J; junction bases not matched to a gene: 12. CDR1 and CDR2, per the germline V gene, are MNHEY and SVGAGI. The CDR3 spans 15 residues, from the cysteine through the phenylalanine. Only CDR3 DNA is held: 45 bases, read in frame from base 1. Libraries were built with the immunoSEQ multiplex PCR assay. The multiplex PCR relied on a mix of 60 forward primers for TCR Vbeta segments and 13 reverse primers for TCR Jbeta segments. The CDR3 region of rearranged TCR beta genes was amplified from genomic DNA by a multiplex PCR assay. The Illumina HiSeq System was used to sequence the amplified TCR beta libraries as 87-base-pair reads. As for how the authors treated the data: In a later analysis, roughly 80 million unique TCR beta chains were counted across the 500 to 700 repertoires, and approximately 9.9 million of these chains were shared by at least two donors. A nearest-neighbor algorithm error-corrected the raw reads and collapsed the reads into unique sequences, merging closely related sequences to remove PCR and sequencing errors. V, D and J gene segments were assigned by aligning CDR3 sequences to IMGT reference sequences. For a sequence to be retained, at least a six-nucleotide match to both a V gene segment and a J gene segment was required. Rearrangements were classified as productive when the CDR3 lacked stop codons and remained in frame with V and J, and all other rearrangements were classified as non-productive. Following IMGT convention, CDR3 was defined as the stretch from the second conserved V-encoded cysteine to the conserved J-encoded phenylalanine. The earlier analysis of 587 of the donors excluded any sequence lacking an unambiguous match to a single V gene segment. In an earlier analysis of about 590 of the donors, a V segment was called functional when productive rearrangements were above 56.7%, and segregating when the standard deviation between donors exceeded 5%. A statistical classification framework was built for diagnosing cytomegalovirus status from the catalog of TCR beta chain sequences. In a later analysis, TCR nucleotide sequences were compared against IMGT/GENE-DB human TR gene sequences so that V and J genes could be assigned. The TCRdist pipeline was used in a later analysis to assign CDR3 sequences and most-parsimonious VDJ recombination scenarios. A later analysis defined each TCR beta chain by its CDR3 amino acid sequence plus V-gene family, and excluded reads lacking a unique V-gene family. A later analysis removed 550 to 650 highly shared, low-generation-probability nucleotide sequences to deal with suspected cross-contamination and a sequencing artifact. A later analysis calculated a clonal expansion index for each public chain from normalized within-repertoire ranks of inferred template counts. A later analysis computed generation probabilities with a VDJ recombination model fitted to out-of-frame rearrangements, and checked the results against IGoR. Hypergeometric tests were used in a later analysis to score TCR-TCR, TCR-HLA and TCR-CMV co-occurrence, with a repertoire-size bias correction applied to the TCR pairs. To estimate false discovery rates, a later analysis permuted the HLA or CMV assignments 20 times. A later analysis grouped co-occurring TCRs with DBSCAN, adding TCRdist sequence similarity when clustering within HLA-allele-positive subsets. Repertoires with fewer than 30,000 or more than 120,000 public chains, plus five repertoires with anomalous nucleotide sharing, were excluded from co-occurrence clustering. TCRdb took this table from immuneACCESS and kept in-frame rearrangements with V and J called. Such tables lack part of the clones; where checked against another copy, unresolved V genes explain under half of the gap, and the rest is unexplained. V and J calls and clone size are copied from that table; D and trimming were computed from the DNA. This sample has around 200,000 clones in its table, and over 80% of those were observed once. Together, the top ten hold around 1.5% of the sample.

As to this clone: Its target antigen remains unknown. The input lacks base qualities; no much larger clone sits a single base away.

The chain is assembled from TRBV6-5 and TRBJ2-1; 7 nucleotides in the junction match TRBD1. The TCR originated in a man in his forties or fifties in good health and CMV-seronegative. Sample: PBMCs. Here the CDR3 is given as CASKRDPGQINEQFF. The DNA reads TGTGCCAGCAAAAGAGATCCGGGACAGATCAATGAGCAGTTCTTC.